This TCR beta chain was sequenced for a study of CD8 T cells in ankylosing spondylitis. The TCR beta libraries were generated through quantitative 5'-RACE incorporating molecular barcodes. One entry per CDR3 protein, called by TCRdb with MiXCR from the 5' RACE reads. This table holds 750,000 to 850,000 distinct CDR3 sequences, about 12% found once. Study observations and caveats: Several of the motif variants were reported before in synovial fluid and blood from reactive arthritis. Seemingly characteristic of ankylosing spondylitis blood was a TCR beta motif consisting of roughly 8 highly homologous variants. Disease-associated clones were reportedly significantly overrepresented in matched ankylosing spondylitis synovial fluid. Clones linked with disease were CD8+ and fairly uncommon in the peripheral blood.

A word on this clonotype: The antigen remains unidentified.

The CDR3 is 13 residues long. The germline gives CDR1 SGHTA, CDR2 FQGNSA. V shed 3 bases and J shed 9 bases, with 9 bases lying between them. The chain uses TRBV7-2 and TRBJ1-6; weak D call: TRBD1 (5 bases). Sequenced material: blood, either unsorted or a sorted T cell fraction (not recorded which). This receptor was identified in a male donor with ankylosing spondylitis. The CDR3 DNA follows: TGTGCCAGCAGCTTGCGGCAGGGTTCACCCCTCCACTTT. This codes for CASSLRQGSPLHF.